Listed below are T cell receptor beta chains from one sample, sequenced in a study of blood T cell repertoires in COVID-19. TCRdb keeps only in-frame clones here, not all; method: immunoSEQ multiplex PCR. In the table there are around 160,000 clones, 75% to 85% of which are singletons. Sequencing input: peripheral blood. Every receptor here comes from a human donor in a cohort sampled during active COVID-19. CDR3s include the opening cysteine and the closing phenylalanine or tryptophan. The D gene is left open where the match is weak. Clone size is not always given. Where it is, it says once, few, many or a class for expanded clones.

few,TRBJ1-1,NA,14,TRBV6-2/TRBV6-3,TGTGCCAGCAGTTACACAACAAGGGGTACTGAAGCTTTCTTT,CASSYTTRGTEAFF
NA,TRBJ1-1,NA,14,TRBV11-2,TGTGCCAGCAGTAAAGGGGGGGCGAACACTGAAGCTTTCTTT,CASSKGGANTEAFF
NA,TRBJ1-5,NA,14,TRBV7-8,TGTGCCAGCAGCCCTGGAGGAAGGGATCAGCCCCAGCATTTT,CASSPGGRDQPQHF
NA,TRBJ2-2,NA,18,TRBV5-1,TGCGCCAGCAGCCGACGCGGGACAGTCCGATCGAACACCGGGGAGCTGTTTTTT,CASSRRGTVRSNTGELFF
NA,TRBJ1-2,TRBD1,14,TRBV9,TGTGCCAGCAGCGTTACAGGGGGGAACTATGGCTACACCTTC,CASSVTGGNYGYTF
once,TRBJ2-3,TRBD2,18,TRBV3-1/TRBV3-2,TGTGCCAGCAGCCAAGCTTCGACTAGCGGGGGATACACAGATACGCAGTATTTT,CASSQASTSGGYTDTQYF
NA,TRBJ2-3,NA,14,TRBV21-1,TGTGCCACCCCGTTGCGGGGCTGGGAGAGGGCGCAGTATTTT,CATPLRGWERAQYF
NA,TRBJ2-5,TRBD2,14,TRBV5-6,TGTGCCAGCAGCTTACCGGGACTAGCCGTTACCCAGTACTTC,CASSLPGLAVTQYF
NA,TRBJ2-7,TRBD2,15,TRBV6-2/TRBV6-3,TGTGCCAGCAGCGTCTCTAGCGGGGCTCTCTACGAGCAGTACTTC,CASSVSSGALYEQYF
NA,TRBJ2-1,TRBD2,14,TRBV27,TGTGCCAGCAGGAGGACTAGCGGAAACAATGAGCAGTTCTTC,CASRRTSGNNEQFF
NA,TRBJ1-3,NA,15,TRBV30,TGTGCCTGGAGTGTACAGGTACAATCTGGAAACACCATATATTTT,CAWSVQVQSGNTIYF
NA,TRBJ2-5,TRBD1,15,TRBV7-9,TGTGCCAGCAGTACGGACAGGATGAACCAAGAGACCCAGTACTTC,CASSTDRMNQETQYF
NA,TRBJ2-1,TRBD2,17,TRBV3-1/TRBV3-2,TGTGCCAGCAGCCCTGGAGGGAGCGGGAGGGGCTACAATGAGCAGTTCTTC,CASSPGGSGRGYNEQFF
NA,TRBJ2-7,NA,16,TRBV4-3,TGCGCCAGCAGCCAAGCCTCCGGGACAAGATCCTACGAGCAGTACTTC,CASSQASGTRSYEQYF
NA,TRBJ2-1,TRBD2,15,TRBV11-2,TGTGCCAGCAGCTTAGACGGGAGGGGATACAATGAGCAGTTCTTC,CASSLDGRGYNEQFF
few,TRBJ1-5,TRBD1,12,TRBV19,TGTGCCACCGAGACAGGGCGGCAGCCCCAGCATTTT,CATETGRQPQHF
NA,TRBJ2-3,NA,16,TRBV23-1,TGCGCCAGCACCCCTGGGAGGACGGATAGCACAGATACGCAGTATTTT,CASTPGRTDSTDTQYF
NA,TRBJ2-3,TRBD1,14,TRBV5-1,TGCGCCAGCAGCTCCGGGACAGGGTTAGATACGCAGTATTTT,CASSSGTGLDTQYF
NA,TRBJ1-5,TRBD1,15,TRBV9,TGTGCCAGCAGCGTAGGGGGGACAGACAATCAGCCCCAGCATTTT,CASSVGGTDNQPQHF
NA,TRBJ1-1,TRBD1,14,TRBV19,TGTGCCAGTAGTACCGTGGGACAGGGCGGGGAAGCTTTCTTT,CASSTVGQGGEAFF
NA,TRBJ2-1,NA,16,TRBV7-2,TGTGCCAGCAGCCCCCATACGCCCGGAACGAGGAATGAGCAGTTCTTC,CASSPHTPGTRNEQFF
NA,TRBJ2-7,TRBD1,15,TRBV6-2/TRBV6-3,TGTGCCAGCAGTTGGTTACAGGGGGGCTCCTACGAGCAGTACTTC,CASSWLQGGSYEQYF
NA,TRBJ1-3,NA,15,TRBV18,TGTGCCAGCTCACCACCGTCAGGGTGGGGAAACACCATATATTTT,CASSPPSGWGNTIYF
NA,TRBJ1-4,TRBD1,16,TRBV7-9,TGTGCCAGCAGCCCACCCGGACAGGGCCTTAATGAAAAACTGTTTTTT,CASSPPGQGLNEKLFF
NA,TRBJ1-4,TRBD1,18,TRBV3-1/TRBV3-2,TGTGCCAGCAGCGTCCGAGAGGCGCCGGGACAGAAAAATGAAAAACTGTTTTTT,CASSVREAPGQKNEKLFF
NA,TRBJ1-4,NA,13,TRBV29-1,TGCAGCGTAAGAAGGGGGTCATTGGAAAAACTGTTTTTT,CSVRRGSLEKLFF
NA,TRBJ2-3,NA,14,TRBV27,TGTGCCAGCAGTTCCCAGGGTAAGGCAGATACGCAGTATTTT,CASSSQGKADTQYF
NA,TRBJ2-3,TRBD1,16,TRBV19,TGTGCCAGTAGTCCCTCCGGGACAGGGGCGAGAGGAATGCAGTATTTT,CASSPSGTGARGMQYF
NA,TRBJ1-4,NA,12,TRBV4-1,TGCGCCAGCAGCCAAGGAGGTGAAAAACTGTTTTTT,CASSQGGEKLFF
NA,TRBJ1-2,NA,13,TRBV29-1,TGCAGCGTTGAGGGCGACAGCTACAATGGCTACACCTTC,CSVEGDSYNGYTF
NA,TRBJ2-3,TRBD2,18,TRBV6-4,TGTGCCAGCAGTGACTCGAAGATTGAGCGGGGGATTGGGGATACGCAGTATTTT,CASSDSKIERGIGDTQYF
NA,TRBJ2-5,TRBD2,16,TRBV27,TGTGCCAGCAGTTTATCGAGAGCGGGGGGCCGGGAGACCCAGTACTTC,CASSLSRAGGRETQYF
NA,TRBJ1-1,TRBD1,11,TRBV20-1,TGCAGTGCAACCCCGGACAGGGCGGCTTTCTTT,CSATPDRAAFF
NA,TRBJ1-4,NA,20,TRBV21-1,TGTGCCAGCAGCAAAGTGGCCAGGGGGGAAATTAACTTTACTAATGAAAAACTGTTTTTT,CASSKVARGEINFTNEKLFF
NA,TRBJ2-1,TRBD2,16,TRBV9,TGTGCCAGCAGCGTAGCGTCTAGCGGGAGTAGTGGTGAGCAGTTCTTC,CASSVASSGSSGEQFF
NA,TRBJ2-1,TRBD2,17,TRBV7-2,TGTGCCAGCAGCTTGGAGACTAGCGGGGGTCACTACAATGAGCAGTTCTTC,CASSLETSGGHYNEQFF
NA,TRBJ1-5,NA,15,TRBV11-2,TGTGCCAGCAGCCAGGACAGAAATAGCAATCAGCCCCAGCATTTT,CASSQDRNSNQPQHF
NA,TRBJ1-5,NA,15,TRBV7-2,TGTGCCAGCAGCTTAGGGGGGGTCTGGGGCCAGCCCCAGCATTTT,CASSLGGVWGQPQHF
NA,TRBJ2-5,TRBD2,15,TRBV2,TGTGCCAGCAGTGAAACGGGACTAGCTGGAGAGACCCAGTACTTC,CASSETGLAGETQYF
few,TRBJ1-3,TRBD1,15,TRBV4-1,TGCGCCAGCAGCCAAGGGACAGGCTCTGGAAACACCATATATTTT,CASSQGTGSGNTIYF
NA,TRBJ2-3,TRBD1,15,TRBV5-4,TGTGCCAGCAGCTCACAGGGGATTGGCACAGATACGCAGTATTTT,CASSSQGIGTDTQYF
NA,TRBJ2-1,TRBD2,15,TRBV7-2,TGTGCCAGCAGCTTCTTGGGACTAGCGGGTGTTGAGCAGTTCTTC,CASSFLGLAGVEQFF
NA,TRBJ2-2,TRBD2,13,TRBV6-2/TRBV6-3,TGTGCCAGCAGCTTACTAGCGGACGGGGAGCTGTTTTTT,CASSLLADGELFF
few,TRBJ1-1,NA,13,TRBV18,TGTGCCAGCAGCGGACAGCCGAACACTGAAGCTTTCTTT,CASSGQPNTEAFF
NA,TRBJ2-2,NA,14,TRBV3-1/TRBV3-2,TGTGCCAGCAGCCAAGTTGGAGGGTCCGGGGAGCTGTTTTTT,CASSQVGGSGELFF
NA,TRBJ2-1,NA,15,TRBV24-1,TGTGCCACTTCTCCAGGGTACAGCTCCTACAATGAGCAGTTCTTC,CATSPGYSSYNEQFF
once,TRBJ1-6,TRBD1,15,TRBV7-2,TGTGCCAGCAGCTTCCGGGACAGTTATAATTCACCCCTCCACTTT,CASSFRDSYNSPLHF
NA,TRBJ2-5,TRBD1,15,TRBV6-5,TGTGCCAGCAGACTCGGGACAGGGGACGGGGAGACCCAGTACTTC,CASRLGTGDGETQYF
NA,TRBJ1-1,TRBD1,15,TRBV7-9,TGTGCCAGCAGCCCACTGGACAGGGTGGGCACTGAAGCTTTCTTT,CASSPLDRVGTEAFF
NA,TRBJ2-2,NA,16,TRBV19,TGTGCCAGTAGTAGAAGCGGCGGACCGAACACCGGGGAGCTGTTTTTT,CASSRSGGPNTGELFF
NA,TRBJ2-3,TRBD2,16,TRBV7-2,TGTGCCAGCAGCCTGGGGACTAGCGGAAGCACAGATACGCAGTATTTT,CASSLGTSGSTDTQYF
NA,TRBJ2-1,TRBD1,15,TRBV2,TGTGCCAGCAGTCGCCGGGACAGGGGAGACAATGAGCAGTTCTTC,CASSRRDRGDNEQFF
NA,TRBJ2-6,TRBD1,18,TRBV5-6,TGTGCCAGCAGATTGCCGGGACAGGGGGTTTCTGGGGCCAACGTCCTGACTTTC,CASRLPGQGVSGANVLTF
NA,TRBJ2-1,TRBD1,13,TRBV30,TGTGCCTGGAGCGGGACAGGGTGGGGTGAGCAGTTCTTC,CAWSGTGWGEQFF
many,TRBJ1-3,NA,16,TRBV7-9,TGTGCCAGCAGCTTAGCGACGGGTAGCTCTGGAAACACCATATATTTT,CASSLATGSSGNTIYF
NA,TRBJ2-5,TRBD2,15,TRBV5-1,TGCGCCAGCAGCTTGGGGGCTAGCGGGAGAGAGACCCAGTACTTC,CASSLGASGRETQYF
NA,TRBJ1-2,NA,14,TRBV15,TGTGCCACCAGCAGACGGGATATGAACTATGGCTACACCTTC,CATSRRDMNYGYTF
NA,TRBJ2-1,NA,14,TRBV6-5,TGTGCCACTACGGCGGCGGGTTCCTACAATGAGCAGTTCTTC,CATTAAGSYNEQFF
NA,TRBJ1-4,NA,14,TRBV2,TGTGCCAGCAGTGATAGTCCACCAGGCGAAAAACTGTTTTTT,CASSDSPPGEKLFF
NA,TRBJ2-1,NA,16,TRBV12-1,TGTGCCAGCAGCTCCCCGCGGGCAATAAAGTACAATGAGCAGTTCTTC,CASSSPRAIKYNEQFF